A single sample is the source of the 15 T cell receptor beta chains below, sequenced in a study of cytomegalovirus exposure and HLA in healthy donors. PCR used 60 Vbeta primers and 13 Jbeta primers. Assay: immunoSEQ multiplex PCR; the TCRdb copy retains only in-frame clones and omits some. The sample has around 200,000 clones; around four fifths are singletons. Source material: PBMCs. These receptors all stem from a woman in her thirties or forties in good health and CMV-seronegative.

V and J are TRBV6-1 and TRBJ1-5; D gene uncertain. Germline-derived CDR1 and CDR2 are MNHNS and SASEGT. V was cut by 0 bases and J by 6 bases, with 12 bases left in between. The CDR3 is 15 amino acids. In DNA form, the CDR3 reads TGTGCCAGCAGTGAAGCGCCTCGAGCGGGTCAGCCCCAGCATTTT. It is translated as CASSEAPRAGQPQHF.

The chain joins TRBV29-1 to TRBJ1-1, with 7 nucleotides matching TRBD1. J lost 8 bases, V lost 4 bases, and 4 bases had no gene match. This CDR3 spans 11 amino acids. Germline CDR1 and CDR2: SQVTM and ANQGSEA. CDR3 nucleotide sequence: TGCAGCGTTGCGGACAGGATCGAAGCTTTCTTT. Protein sequence: CSVADRIEAFF.

Only one count was recorded for this clone. V is TRBV9 and J is TRBJ1-2, with D perhaps matching TRBD1 (5 bases). The CDR3 is 15 amino acids. CDR1 and CDR2 (germline): SGDLS, YYNGEE. V was trimmed by 0 bases and J by 3 bases, leaving 12 bases between them. CDR3 protein: CASSVEVGQYYGYTF. CDR3 nucleotides: TGTGCCAGCAGCGTAGAGGTGGGGCAGTACTATGGCTACACCTTC.

On this clone itself: The junction departs from the called germline gene at one end, perhaps through a read error. This chain links TRBV2 with TRBJ1-1, with D uncertain. CDR3 length equals 13 residues. CDR1 SNHLY and CDR2 FYNNEI come from the germline V gene. This CDR3 reads CASTILPGREASF. Written as DNA, the CDR3 is TGTGCCAGCACCATACTACCGGGAAGGGAAGCTTCCTTT.

CDR3 protein: CASSVAFYNEQFF. The CDR3 nucleotides read TGTGCCAGCAGCGTAGCCTTTTACAATGAGCAGTTCTTC. The chain combines TRBV9 with TRBJ2-1; D remains unclear. V lost 0 bases and J 4 bases, leaving 5 bases between the germline ends. CDR1 SGDLS and CDR2 YYNGEE come from the germline V gene. This CDR3 spans 13 amino acids.

The chain's CDR3 is CASSLGPGNYGYTF. CDR3 DNA sequence: TGTGCCAGCAGCTTAGGCCCAGGAAACTATGGCTACACCTTC. The rearrangement links TRBV11-2 to TRBJ1-2; D gene uncertain. Germline lookup yields CDR1 SGHAT and CDR2 FQNNGV. V lost 1 base and J 2 bases, leaving 8 bases between the germline ends. This CDR3 region has 14 residues.

This clone was seen a handful of times. The DNA for the CDR3 is TGTGCCAGCAGCCCGCTTGGGGCTAGCACAGATACGCAGTATTTT. It encodes CASSPLGASTDTQYF. The J gene is TRBJ2-3, the V gene TRBV7-8; D possibly corresponds to TRBD1 (5 bases). Trimming cost V 5 bases and J 0 bases, with 12 bases left between them. CDR3 length: 15 amino acids. The germline CDR1 and CDR2 sequences are SGHVS and FQNEAQ.

This clone was detected a few times. V is TRBV18 and J is TRBJ2-3; 10 bases match TRBD2. The germline gives CDR1 KGHSH, CDR2 LQKENI. V lost 0 bases to trimming and J lost 6 bases; unmatched junction nucleotides: 3. The length of the CDR3 is 15 residues. The CDR3 region is CASSPPSGRVDTQYF. CDR3 nucleotide sequence: TGTGCCAGCTCACCACCCAGCGGGAGGGTGGATACGCAGTATTTT. Based on the CDR3 plus reference TRBV18 and TRBJ2-3, the full variable domain is NAGVMQNPRHLVRRRGQEARLRCSPMKGHSHVYWYRQLPEEGLKFMVYLQKENIIDESGMPKERFSAEFPKEGPSILRIQQVVRGDSAAYFCASSPPSGRVDTQYFGPGTRLTVL.

The rearrangement links TRBV18 to TRBJ1-2, with a possible D match to TRBD1 (5 bases). V dropped 3 bases and J dropped 4 bases, with 15 bases sitting between them. The CDR3 extends over 15 amino acids. Germline values: CDR1 KGHSH, CDR2 LQKENI. In DNA form, the CDR3 reads TGTGCCAGCTCACCGACGTTAGACAGCTTCTATGGCTACACCTTC. It is translated as CASSPTLDSFYGYTF.

V is TRBV7-7 and J is TRBJ2-3, with D possibly being TRBD1 (6 bases). Germline V gives CDR1 SSHAT, CDR2 FNYEAQ (reference sequence). This CDR3 comprises 15 residues. With 3 bases removed from V and 3 bases from J, the gap between germline ends came to 13 bases. The CDR3 protein is CASSFSSQGTDTQYF. The CDR3 DNA sequence: TGTGCCAGCAGCTTCTCTTCACAGGGTACAGATACGCAGTATTTT.

Note on this clone: This CDR3 is also generated by other DNA sequences in the sample. The gene calls are TRBV9 and TRBJ2-1; 8 nucleotides match TRBD2. J lost 4 bases, V lost 0 bases, and 3 bases had no gene match. Germline V gene data show CDR1 as SGDLS and CDR2 as YYNGEE. The CDR3 length is 15 residues. CDR3 DNA sequence: TGTGCCAGCAGCGTAGTTTTAGCGGGATACAATGAGCAGTTCTTC. Translated, it gives CASSVVLAGYNEQFF.

This clone was seen a single time. The V call is TRBV5-1, the J call TRBJ2-3; 16 bases are a match to TRBD2. Germline-derived CDR1 and CDR2 are SGHRS and YFSETQ. The length of the CDR3 is 19 residues. The trim removed 2 bases at V and 4 bases at J, leaving 10 bases unmatched. The CDR3 loop reads CASSFRDRGTSGRADTQYF. DNA for the CDR3: TGCGCCAGCAGCTTCCGGGACAGGGGGACTAGCGGGAGGGCAGATACGCAGTATTTT.

The chain carries TRBV27 and TRBJ2-7; the match to TRBD2 covers 9 bases. The CDR3 loop spans 16 amino acids. Germline V gene lookup returns CDR1 MNHEY and CDR2 SMNVEV (reference sequence). V lost 6 bases, J lost 5 bases, and 14 bases stayed unmatched. In DNA, the CDR3 is TGTGCCAGCAGCCTAAGTTGGGCTAGCGGGATCGACGAGCAGTACTTC. It encodes CASSLSWASGIDEQYF.

The chain links TRBV28 to TRBJ2-7; 14 bases agree with TRBD2. Trimming took 5 bases from V and 5 from J; bases not matched to a gene: 11. The CDR3 length is 17 residues. CDR1 and CDR2 from the germline V gene are MDHEN and SYDVKM. CDR3 DNA sequence: TGTGCCAGCAGTCCGGGACTAGCGGGAGTCGGACTTGACGAGCAGTACTTC. It encodes CASSPGLAGVGLDEQYF.

The gene calls are TRBV11-2 and TRBJ2-2, with 7 bases that match TRBD1. Germline CDR1 reads SGHAT; CDR2 reads FQNNGV. The trim removed 2 bases at V and 6 bases at J, leaving 3 bases unmatched. The CDR3 consists of 14 residues. The CDR3 DNA reads as TGTGCCAGCAGCTTAATTCAGGGGGCCGGGGAGCTGTTTTTT. Its translation is CASSLIQGAGELFF.